This TCR beta chain appears in the sequencing data of a study of T cell changes during pregnancy in multiple sclerosis. The table came from immunoSEQ multiplex PCR; TCRdb's copy has only in-frame clones and leaves some out. The profile covers roughly 27,000 clones, with about 85% appearing a single time and approximately 8.3% taken by the ten largest. The CDR3 runs to 14 residues. CDR1 and CDR2 (germline): MGHRA, YSYEKL. V lost 4 bases and J lost 10, with 14 bases in between. The source was CD8+ T cells from peripheral blood mononuclear cells, collected after pregnancy. This sequence joins TRBV4-1 and TRBJ1-6, with D possibly matching TRBD1 (6 bases). This receptor was obtained from a female donor with multiple sclerosis, enrolled in a pregnancy study. CDR3 nucleotide sequence: TGCGCCAGCAGCCCCGCGACAGGAGGATCACCCCTCCACTTT. Translated: CASSPATGGSPLHF.